The entry below gives a single T cell receptor (beta chain) sequence along with its context. Its antigen is not yet known. The missing conserved phenylalanine or tryptophan at the end of this CDR3 makes a read error likely. The DNA is left out, because the CDR3 cannot be placed on it with certainty; the CDR3 is given as TCRdb lists it. The CDR3 has 9 amino acids, counting both end residues. In the germline V gene (reference sequence), CDR1 corresponds to LGHDT and CDR2 to YNNKEL. The sample belongs to a study of cytomegalovirus exposure and HLA in healthy donors (dated by TCRdb to between 2016 and 2019). Background for the entire study: In an earlier analysis of under 600 of the donors, approximately 300 Gb of sequence data and approximately 100 million unique TCR beta sequences from 150 million to 200 million T cells were reported. A separate validation cohort of 100 to 150 different subjects was used in addition to the roughly 670-subject first cohort. In a later analysis, previously published TCR beta repertoires from 550 to 700 donors were re-analyzed and high-resolution HLA genotyping was added so that TCR occurrence patterns could be studied. Among 300 to 500 genotyped donors of the cohort, an average of about 220,000 unique TCR beta nucleotide sequences was sequenced per donor, of which roughly 18% were non-productive. Donor age, sex, ethnicity and CMV serostatus were collected together with the repertoire data. The genetic ancestry cluster associated with self-reported Caucasian donors included 80% to 90% of the 398 genotyped donors. Rather than using new phenotypic data, the later analysis identified candidate immune exposures from TCR beta sequences and from how often those sequences occurred across donors. Genome-wide SNP genotypes for about 60% of the 666 donors were used in a later genetic analysis, which treated that subset as a discovery cohort. The study was designed to test whether signatures of past pathogen exposure could be identified by cataloging public T cell receptors. In an earlier analysis of a few hundred of the donors, high-throughput TCR beta sequencing was used to judge whether each TCR beta V gene segment behaved as functional or pseudogenic. The study profiled the T cell repertoires of hundreds of subjects by immunosequencing and related them to cytomegalovirus serostatus. HLA typing covered class I and class II loci at four-digit resolution. Roughly five DR-DQ haplotypes were treated as single units for association and clustering because of strong linkage in the cohort. The study combined high-throughput TCR immunosequencing, statistical association of individual TCRs with disease status, and machine learning to predict cytomegalovirus infection status. All discovery cohort repertoires had been generated on a single sequencing platform. Typing coverage differed by locus: A, B, C, DRB1 and DQB1 were typed in roughly 620-630 donors, DQA1 in about 560, DPA1 in nearly 610, and DPB1 in 450 to 490. Roughly 290 gigabases of sequencing data and 70 million to 95 million unique TCR sequences made up an early release that covered around 640 HLA-typed donors. Results the study describes overall, beyond this receptor: Because the 87-base-pair reads could not distinguish some IMGT-functional V segments, including TRBV6-2 and TRBV6-3, those segments were excluded. Linkage disequilibrium might explain the correlated functional status among segregating V segments, but an unknown experimental factor could not be ruled out. A cluster of highly shared sequence variants was judged likely to be a technical artifact of the sequencing pipeline. The earlier analysis of approximately 590 of the donors excluded approximately 17 rarely observed V segments, including chromosome 9 orphons, because counts were too low. HLA typing was unavailable for some donors at each locus, so association tests used only the typed subset. In a later analysis, several top co-occurrence clusters were reported to appear linked to parvovirus B19, influenza, CMV and Epstein-Barr virus. Compared with the roughly 670-donor mean, donors in an Asian-associated ancestry cluster had fewer N-insertions in productive TCRs, according to a later genetic analysis. Most TCR sequences were observed very rarely across donors, whereas some public TCRs were present in many individuals. A later analysis found that TCR association rates varied across HLA loci, with DRB1 alleles showing the most associated TCRs and HLA-C alleles the fewest. When HLA alleles, especially DR and DQ, strongly co-occurred, attributing TCR associations to individual alleles was difficult. In a later analysis, HLA-associated TCR beta chains showed more clonal expansion and lower generation probabilities than non-associated chains that were equally common. In a later genetic analysis, a missense DCLRE1C variant was associated with V-gene and J-gene trimming of TCR beta chains, and the association was replicated in an independent cohort. Presence/absence analyses assumed roughly uniform sequencing depth across donors, an assumption that may not hold. An earlier analysis of approximately 500 of the donors showed that most TCR beta V segments appeared in productive rearrangements either about 87% or about 30% of the time, which broadly matched IMGT annotations. A total of around 150 TCR beta chains were listed by the study as associated with cytomegalovirus. This cohort had only TCR beta chains sequenced, and the lack of alpha or paired-chain data limited which features could be detected. The only immune exposure information available for the cohort was CMV serostatus. In a later analysis, most CMV-associated TCR beta chains were found to appear HLA-restricted, with HLA associations seemingly driven largely by CMV exposure. A later analysis associated 16,951 TCR beta sequences with specific HLA alleles at a false discovery rate of 0.05. In both the original and validation cohorts, the classifier was reported to diagnose cytomegalovirus status with high specificity and sensitivity. In vitro tests confirmed that a few of the cytomegalovirus-associated TCR beta chains recognize cytomegalovirus antigens. A further reported finding was that TCR beta sequences accurately predicted the HLA-A and HLA-B alleles for most subjects in the first cohort. The authors suggested that the approach could potentially be generalized to other disease states and immunological phenotypes.

The cohort comprised fewer than 750 healthy bone marrow donors. All cohort members were sampled while nominally healthy, although unrecorded immune exposures were likely present. The donor was CMV seropositive and was included in the group of 270 or so seropositive cohort members. A peripheral blood sample was provided by each donor, and peripheral blood mononuclear cells were used for TCR beta sequencing. Genomic DNA extraction from the blood cell samples was performed with the Qiagen DNeasy Blood Extraction Kit. The library was generated by the immunoSEQ multiplex PCR assay. The multiplex PCR relied on a mix of 60 forward primers for TCR Vbeta segments and 13 reverse primers for TCR Jbeta segments. Amplification of the CDR3 region of rearranged TCR beta genes was performed with a multiplex PCR assay on genomic DNA. The amplified TCR beta libraries were sequenced on the Illumina HiSeq System as 87-base-pair reads. In the source study's methods: A later analysis counted about 80 million unique TCR beta chains across the 666 repertoires, and roughly 9.9 million of these chains were shared by at least two donors. Raw reads were error-corrected and collapsed into unique sequences by a nearest-neighbor algorithm in which closely related sequences were merged to remove PCR and sequencing errors. To assign V, D and J gene segments, CDR3 sequences were aligned to IMGT reference sequences. For a sequence to be retained, a match of at least six nucleotides was required to both a V gene segment and a J gene segment. Rearrangements were classified as productive when the CDR3 lacked stop codons and remained in frame with V and J, and all other rearrangements were classified as non-productive. Following IMGT convention, CDR3 was defined as the stretch from the second conserved V-encoded cysteine to the conserved J-encoded phenylalanine. The earlier analysis of about 590 of the donors excluded sequences that lacked an unambiguous match to a single V gene segment. In an earlier analysis of 500 to 750 of the donors, V segments were called functional above 56.7% productive rearrangements and were called segregating when the between-donor standard deviation exceeded 5%. A statistical classification framework was developed to diagnose cytomegalovirus status using the catalog of TCR beta chain sequences. V and J gene assignment, in a later analysis, came from comparing TCR nucleotide sequences with IMGT/GENE-DB human TR gene sequences. Using the TCRdist pipeline, a later analysis assigned CDR3 sequences along with most-parsimonious VDJ recombination scenarios. In a later analysis, each TCR beta chain was defined by its CDR3 amino acid sequence together with its V-gene family, and reads without a unique V-gene family were excluded. To address suspected cross-contamination and a sequencing artifact, a later analysis removed over 500 highly shared, low-generation-probability nucleotide sequences. In a later analysis, a clonal expansion index for each public chain was calculated from normalized within-repertoire ranks of inferred template counts. A later analysis computed generation probabilities with a VDJ recombination model fitted to out-of-frame rearrangements, and checked the results against IGoR. A later analysis scored TCR-TCR, TCR-HLA and TCR-CMV co-occurrence with hypergeometric tests, applying a repertoire-size bias correction to TCR pairs. False discovery rates were estimated in a later analysis by permuting HLA or CMV assignments 20 times. A later analysis grouped co-occurring TCRs with DBSCAN, adding TCRdist sequence similarity when clustering within HLA-allele-positive subsets. Repertoires with fewer than 30,000 or more than 120,000 public chains, plus five repertoires with anomalous nucleotide sharing, were excluded from co-occurrence clustering. TCRdb's version of the immuneACCESS table is confined to in-frame rearrangements and falls short of the full clone set. An unresolved V gene accounts for under half of the shortfall where checked; the remainder is of unknown origin. For V, J and clone size, that table is used; D and trimming come from the DNA. The sample contains approximately 150,000 clones, over 75% of them found a single time. The ten largest clones add up to around 5.4% of the sample.

Sequences were obtained from PBMCs. The V and J segments used are TRBV3-1 (or the pseudogene TRBV3-2) and TRBJ1-4; TRBD1 was called by the table and not checked on the DNA. The source of this sequence is a man aged 30-40 years in good health and CMV-seropositive. The CDR3 protein sequence reads: CASSLKQGG.